The T cell receptor beta chain under discussion was sequenced for a study of cytotoxic CD8 clonotypes in ibrutinib-treated CLL. Overall study findings and caveats: Timing of sampling differed between sustained-remission and progressing patients.

Germline CDR1 reads SGHDN; CDR2 reads FVKESK. The V end lost 3 bases, the J end lost 1 base, and 6 bases lay between the germline ends. The CDR3 spans 13 residues. This clone was found once. Its antigen is not known. The method was immunoSEQ multiplex PCR; TCRdb's version includes in-frame clones alone and lacks a portion of them. Counted here are approximately 47,000 clones, under 80% occurring once; the ten biggest clones make up roughly 21%. This specimen was PBMCs, taken after 24 months of ibrutinib treatment. The TCR sequence derives from a human donor with chronic lymphocytic leukemia. J is TRBJ1-2 and V is TRBV14; D uncertain. CDR3 sequence reads: CASSQKRNYGYTF. In nucleotides, the CDR3 is TGTGCCAGCAGCCAGAAACGTAACTATGGCTACACCTTC.